Each of the 12 T cell receptor beta chains below was sequenced from the same sample in a study of shared clonotypes between healthy human individuals. Repertoires were generated with immunoSEQ multiplex PCR, while TCRdb's copy carries only in-frame clones and drops some. The sample contains about 730,000 clones, about two thirds of which appear only once. Sequencing was performed on memory CD4+ T cells sorted from blood. Subset denoted: CD45RA-negative fraction. All receptors derive from a woman in her thirties in good health.

CDR3 in DNA: TGTGCCAGTAACCCAGCAGCTAAGGGCAATCAGCCCCAGCATTTT. Its protein is CASNPAAKGNQPQHF. This chain uses TRBV19 with TRBJ1-5, with D uncertain. Germline CDR1 LNHDA, CDR2 SQIVND (reference sequence). V lost 7 bases and J 2 bases, leaving 15 bases between the germline ends. The CDR3 has 15 amino acids.

In its sample, this clone was seen a few times. The rearrangement links TRBV6-5 to TRBJ1-4, with 7 bases lining up with TRBD1. Germline V gene lookup returns CDR1 MNHEY and CDR2 SVGAGI. The CDR3 covers 14 residues. Trimming removed 7 bases from V and 5 bases from J; junction bases left unmatched: 7. CDR3 sequence (DNA): TGTGCCAGCAAGCCGGGACAGCAGAATGAAAAACTGTTTTTT. Protein: CASKPGQQNEKLFF.

The chain has TRBV10-3 and TRBJ2-1, with TRBD2 matching over 14 bases. CDR1 and CDR2 from the germline V gene are ENHRY and SYGVKD. The junction had 4 bases not matched to a gene; V was cut back by 0 bases and J by 0 bases. The CDR3 sequence is 19 residues long. CDR3 DNA: TGTGCCATCAGTGAGTCGGGGACTAGCGGGAGCTCCTCCTACAATGAGCAGTTCTTC. Translation gives CAISESGTSGSSSYNEQFF.

This clone has a count of ten or more. Here the CDR3 reads CASARSGTFTDTQYF. The CDR3 DNA sequence: TGTGCCAGCGCCAGAAGCGGGACGTTCACAGATACGCAGTATTTT. The rearrangement uses TRBV6-4 and TRBJ2-3; 7 positions match TRBD2. The CDR3 is 15 amino acids. V shed 8 bases, J shed 2 bases, and the junction held 10 bases outside the gene matches. Germline V CDR1 and CDR2: MRHNA, SNTAGT.

The J gene is TRBJ1-1, the V gene TRBV28, with TRBD1 identical over 7 bases. The germline gives CDR1 MDHEN, CDR2 SYDVKM. V was pared by 6 bases and J by 4 bases, with 14 bases of the junction left unmatched. There are 16 residues in the CDR3. In DNA form, the CDR3 reads TGTGCCAGCAGGCAATACCGGGACAGAAAGGGCACTGAAGCTTTCTTT. It encodes CASRQYRDRKGTEAFF.

The rearrangement uses TRBV28 and TRBJ2-2, with D possibly being TRBD1 (5 bases). Germline CDR1 and CDR2: MDHEN and SYDVKM. With 7 bases removed from V and 6 bases from J, the gap between germline ends came to 9 bases. CDR3 length: 12 residues. The CDR3 sequence: CASTRAPGELFF. In DNA form, the CDR3 reads TGTGCCAGCACCAGGGCCCCCGGGGAGCTGTTTTTT.

The rearrangement links TRBV29-1 to TRBJ2-3; no clear D. The V gene's germline CDR1 is SQVTM and CDR2 ANQGSEA. The CDR3 contains 13 residues. V was trimmed by 4 bases and J by 6 bases, leaving 14 bases between them. The CDR3 reads CSVVVRQVDTQYF. The CDR3 nucleotides read TGCAGCGTTGTGGTCCGACAAGTTGATACGCAGTATTTT.

The chain recombines TRBV29-1 with TRBJ2-3; D is unclear. With 4 bases removed from V and 8 bases from J, the gap between germline ends came to 19 bases. CDR1 SQVTM and CDR2 ANQGSEA come from the germline V gene. This CDR3 has 14 amino acids. CDR3 residues: CSVVGSVTVGTQYF. DNA of the CDR3: TGCAGCGTTGTAGGCTCTGTTACGGTGGGTACGCAGTATTTT.

The chain couples TRBV21-1 to TRBJ2-7; the table gives TRBD2 as D, unverified against the DNA. TRBV21-1 is assigned pseudogene status. There are 10 residues in the CDR3. CDR3 sequence reads: CAINLGEQYF. The CDR3 DNA sequence: TGTGCCATCAACCTAGGAGAGCAGTACTTC.

This clone was detected a few times. This rearrangement joins TRBV6-1 to TRBJ2-1; the D gene is possibly TRBD1 (6 bases). Germline CDR1 reads MNHNS; CDR2 reads SASEGT. Trimming took 9 bases from V and 10 from J, leaving 16 bases between them. This CDR3 is built from 12 residues. CDR3 sequence: CASTEQGGEQFF. The DNA for the CDR3 is TGTGCCAGTACCGAACAGGGCGGGGAGCAGTTCTTC.

This clone appeared a few times. The genes are TRBV2 and TRBJ2-3; no reliable D call. The V end lost 7 bases, the J end lost 2 bases, and 4 bases lay between the germline ends. This CDR3 region has 11 residues. Looked up from germline, CDR1 is SNHLY and CDR2 is FYNNEI. The CDR3 coding sequence is TGTGCCAGCACCCCCACAGATACGCAGTATTTT. This translates into CASTPTDTQYF.

The rearrangement joins TRBV28 to TRBJ2-5; D is undetermined. Trimming took off 3 bases at V and 5 bases at J, with 10 bases between the two ends. The CDR3 has 13 amino acids. CDR1 and CDR2 (germline): MDHEN, SYDVKM. The CDR3 reads CASSFSGSETQYF. The CDR3 DNA is TGTGCCAGCAGTTTTTCCGGTAGTGAGACCCAGTACTTC.